The T cell receptor beta chain described here comes from a study of identical twins. TCRdb used MiXCR to reprocess the 5' RACE reads, holding one entry per CDR3 protein. The sample lists hundreds of thousands of distinct CDR3 sequences, 20% to 25% occurring once. The CDR3 totals 12 residues. Germline CDR1 reads SEHNR; CDR2 reads FQNEAQ (reference sequence). The V gene lost 8 bases and the J gene lost 8 bases, with 13 bases spanning the gap. A further study also used this sample, focusing on T cells expressing NK-cell markers. That source notes: The study sequenced eight donors, seven HCMV-seropositive and one seronegative.

This chain joins TRBV7-9 and TRBJ2-1; no clear D. The sequencing input was CD4+ T cells sorted from blood. The TCR sequence derives from a young woman in good health. The DNA of the CDR3 is TGTGCCAGCGTATCTAGTGAAGATGAGCAGTTCTTC. Translated: CASVSSEDEQFF.